The 27 T cell receptor beta chains below were found in one sample sequenced in a study of monozygotic twins with inflammatory bowel disease. TCRdb re-analyzed the 5' RACE reads; it lists each CDR3 protein once, without DNA. The sample table sets out over 150,000 distinct CDR3 sequences. Sequenced sample: blood. These receptors all stem from a human donor with ulcerative colitis or Crohn's disease, or a healthy co-twin of an affected twin (not recorded which).

The V and J genes are TRBV27 and TRBJ2-1; TCRdb outputs TRBD2, but without DNA this stays unchecked. This CDR3 region has 13 residues. CDR1 is MNHEY, CDR2 SMNVEV, per germline (reference sequence). The CDR3 protein is CASSSTNNNEQFF.

The chain is built from TRBV20-1 and TRBJ1-5; TCRdb outputs TRBD1, but without DNA this stays unchecked. This CDR3 region has 14 residues. Germline V gene lookup returns CDR1 DFQATT and CDR2 SNEGSKA (reference sequence). CDR3 sequence: CSAVQGTKNQPQHF.

V is TRBV18 and J is TRBJ2-4. The CDR3 loop spans 17 amino acids. Looked up from germline, CDR1 is KGHSH and CDR2 is LQKENI. The CDR3 here is CASSPYWVRLSKNIQYF.

The chain has TRBV19 and TRBJ2-1; TCRdb designates TRBD2, a call that cannot be tested without DNA. Germline CDR1 and CDR2: LNHDA and SQIVND (reference sequence). This CDR3 is 13 amino acids long. The CDR3 protein is CASSTGEVNEQFF.

This chain connects TRBV13 to TRBJ1-1; TCRdb calls TRBD1, which cannot be checked without DNA. Per the germline V gene, CDR1 is PRHDT and CDR2 is FYEKMQ (reference sequence). This CDR3 has 13 residues. CDR3 in amino acids: CASSLGTGGEAFF.

The chain links TRBV28 to TRBJ2-7. Germline V lookup: CDR1 MDHEN, CDR2 SYDVKM. The CDR3 is 11 residues long. This CDR3 is CATTETYEQYF. The variable domain in full, with the rest retrieved from reference TRBV28 and TRBJ2-7, is DVKVTQSSRYLVKRTGEKVFLECVQDMDHENMFWYRQDPGLGLRLIYFSYDVKMKEKGDIPEGYSVSREKKERFSLILESASTNQTSMYLCATTETYEQYFGPGTRLTVT.

J is TRBJ1-1 and V is TRBV16; TCRdb gives TRBD1 as the D gene, but with no DNA this cannot be confirmed. CDR3 length equals 15 residues. Per the germline V gene, CDR1 is KGHSY and CDR2 is FQNENV. This chain's CDR3 is CASSLRGVSDTEAFF.

This chain connects TRBV5-1 to TRBJ2-5; TCRdb's D gene call, TRBD2, goes unchecked for lack of DNA. The CDR3 runs 19 residues. In germline, CDR1 is SGHRS, CDR2 YFSETQ. This chain's CDR3 is CASSLEGLAGTYGQETQYF.

The chain employs TRBV6-2 or TRBV6-3 and TRBJ2-6; TCRdb's D call, TRBD2, is unchecked because there is no DNA. The germline V gene has CDR1 MNHEY and CDR2 SVGEGT. There are 19 residues in the CDR3. CDR3 in amino acids: CASSSWTSGPTAGANVLTF.

V usage is TRBV29-1 and J usage is TRBJ2-5; without DNA, the TCRdb call of TRBD1 cannot be checked. The germline V gene encodes CDR1 SQVTM and CDR2 ANQGSEA. This CDR3 has 15 amino acids. CDR3 protein: CSMLIPRSDQETQYF.

The J gene is TRBJ2-7, the V gene TRBV20-1; the TCRdb D gene call, TRBD1, has no DNA to confirm it. CDR1 and CDR2 (germline): DFQATT, SNEGSKA (reference sequence). This CDR3 is built from 16 residues. The CDR3 spells CSAENPADRGSGEQYF.

This chain connects TRBV20-1 to TRBJ2-2. CDR1 DFQATT and CDR2 SNEGSKA come from the germline V gene (reference sequence). There are 15 residues in the CDR3. The CDR3 spells CSAGDPSHSTGELFF.

CDR3 in amino acids: CATRARMNTEAFF. J is TRBJ1-1 and V is TRBV6-5; TCRdb's assignment of TRBD1 cannot be checked, as there is no DNA. CDR3 length: 13 amino acids. The germline gives CDR1 MNHEY, CDR2 SVGAGI.

This chain connects TRBV28 to TRBJ2-4; TCRdb lists TRBD1, though no DNA is available to test this call. Germline V gene data show CDR1 as MDHEN and CDR2 as SYDVKM. The CDR3 has 16 residues. The CDR3 is CASSLSRAGGRNIQYF.

The rearrangement joins TRBV4-1 to TRBJ2-2; TCRdb designates TRBD1, a call that cannot be tested without DNA. The CDR3 is 16 residues long. Looked up from germline, CDR1 is MGHRA and CDR2 is YSYEKL. This CDR3 reads CASSPQGRTNTGELFF.

The chain links TRBV10-3 to TRBJ2-3; TCRdb gives TRBD1 as the D gene, but with no DNA this cannot be confirmed. The V gene's germline CDR1 is ENHRY and CDR2 SYGVKD. CDR3 length: 15 residues. The CDR3 sequence is CAISDYKGAEDTQYF.

CDR3 residues: CASSLTLAGVYNEQFF. The chain links TRBV5-1 to TRBJ2-1; the D gene TCRdb calls, TRBD2, cannot be checked with no DNA. The CDR3 contains 16 residues. CDR1 is SGHRS, CDR2 YFSETQ, per germline.

The chain couples TRBV11-2 to TRBJ2-1; there is no DNA to check the TCRdb D call of TRBD2. The germline V gene encodes CDR1 SGHAT and CDR2 FQNNGV. This CDR3 spans 12 amino acids. The CDR3 sequence is CASRLGGNEQFF.

CDR3: CASSYGGGGEQYF. The rearrangement links TRBV5-1 to TRBJ2-7; TCRdb designates TRBD2, a call that cannot be tested without DNA. This CDR3 is 13 amino acids long. From germline, CDR1 is SGHRS and CDR2 YFSETQ. Combining the CDR3 with reference TRBV5-1 and TRBJ2-7 gives the whole variable domain KAGVTQTPRYLIKTRGQQVTLSCSPISGHRSVSWYQQTPGQGLQFLFEYFSETQRNKGNFPGRFSGRQFSNSRSEMNVSTLELGDSALYLCASSYGGGGEQYFGPGTRLTVT.

V is TRBV6-1 and J is TRBJ1-2; the D call of TRBD1 rests on TCRdb alone, since no DNA is present to check it. The germline V gene has CDR1 MNHNS and CDR2 SASEGT. The CDR3 runs 14 residues. This chain's CDR3 is CASSGRQAYYGYTF.

The V gene is TRBV5-6, the J gene TRBJ2-7; without DNA, the TCRdb call of TRBD2 cannot be checked. The CDR3 has 16 amino acids. Looked up from germline, CDR1 is SGHDT and CDR2 is YYEEEE. This chain's CDR3 is CASSFEPGLRRYEQYF.

The chain combines TRBV18 with TRBJ1-2. This CDR3 is built from 15 residues. The V gene's germline CDR1 is KGHSH and CDR2 LQKENI. The CDR3 is CASSPPSSGWGGYTF.

This chain links TRBV12-5 with TRBJ2-1; the D call from TCRdb, TRBD2, cannot be confirmed without DNA. CDR3 length equals 14 residues. Germline lookup yields CDR1 LGHNT and CDR2 FRNRAP. This CDR3 is CASGTSGRNNEQFF.

The J gene is TRBJ1-2, the V gene TRBV20-1; TCRdb gives TRBD1 as the D gene, but with no DNA this cannot be confirmed. Germline CDR1 is DFQATT and CDR2 is SNEGSKA (reference sequence). This CDR3 region has 17 residues. The CDR3 here is CSARDRSEPGGFYGYTF.

The genes are TRBV3-1 and TRBJ1-1; TCRdb indicates TRBD1, and absent DNA this call remains unverified. Germline V gene lookup returns CDR1 LGHDT and CDR2 YNNKEL (reference sequence). The CDR3 extends over 14 amino acids. The CDR3 loop is CASSLSTGGTEAFF.

This chain uses TRBV3-1 with TRBJ2-7; TCRdb designates TRBD1, a call that cannot be tested without DNA. This CDR3 contains 15 residues. Germline V gene lookup returns CDR1 LGHDT and CDR2 YNNKEL (reference sequence). The CDR3 region is CASSQGVSGVYEQYF.

The chain couples TRBV27 to TRBJ2-3; without DNA, the TCRdb call of TRBD1 cannot be checked. This CDR3 comprises 15 residues. The germline CDR1 and CDR2 sequences are MNHEY and SMNVEV (reference sequence). The CDR3 loop reads CASSIFSGRPDTQYF.